Presented here are 27 T cell receptor beta chains from one specimen sequenced in a study of shared clonotypes between healthy human individuals. Method: immunoSEQ multiplex PCR; TCRdb's copy keeps in-frame clones and lacks some. The table includes approximately 1.4 million clones, roughly 98% detected once. Sequenced sample: naive CD4+ T cells sorted from blood. Subset defined: CD45RA+ positively selected. The receptors here all came from a man in his thirties or forties in good health.

Comments on this clone: The sample contains more than one DNA sequence encoding this CDR3. The chain employs TRBV2 and TRBJ2-1; unclear D gene. The V gene's germline CDR1 is SNHLY and CDR2 FYNNEI. Trimming cost V 3 bases and J 0 bases, with 9 bases left between them. The CDR3 extends over 15 amino acids. CDR3 in DNA: TGTGCCAGCAGTGAGCGCTCCAGCTCCTACAATGAGCAGTTCTTC. It specifies CASSERSSSYNEQFF.

The chain joins TRBV5-6 to TRBJ2-7; the D gene is possibly TRBD1 (6 bases). CDR3 length: 13 amino acids. Germline V gives CDR1 SGHDT, CDR2 YYEEEE. V lost 9 bases, J lost 1 base, and 14 bases lay in between. CDR3 DNA: TGTGCCACAAGCCTCAGGGGATCCTACGAGCAGTACTTC. It is translated as CATSLRGSYEQYF.

This chain uses TRBV7-9 with TRBJ2-3; perhaps TRBD2 as D (6 bases). Trimming shortened V by 11 bases and J by 2 bases, and 11 bases separated the two germline ends. The germline V gene has CDR1 SEHNR and CDR2 FQNEAQ (reference sequence). CDR3 length equals 12 residues. The CDR3 region is CASGVSTDTQYF. CDR3 sequence (DNA): TGTGCCTCGGGGGTCTCCACAGATACGCAGTATTTT.

This sequence joins TRBV6-5 and TRBJ1-1; TRBD1 matches 10 bases. Germline lookup yields CDR1 MNHEY and CDR2 SVGAGI. CDR3 length equals 16 residues. V lost 2 bases, J lost 1 base, and 4 bases stayed unmatched. In nucleotides, the CDR3 is TGTGCCAGCAGTTACGACGACAGGGGGCGGAACACTGAAGCTTTCTTT. Protein sequence: CASSYDDRGRNTEAFF.

The chain carries TRBV19 and TRBJ2-3, with 9 bases aligning to TRBD2. The CDR3 contains 14 residues. Germline CDR1 reads LNHDA; CDR2 reads SQIVND (reference sequence). Trimming cost V 8 bases and J 3 bases; bases outside gene matches: 6. CDR3 sequence: CASSLSGRTDTQYF. In DNA form, the CDR3 reads TGTGCCAGTTCCCTCAGCGGGAGGACAGATACGCAGTATTTT.

The chain employs TRBV18 and TRBJ1-5, with a possible D match to TRBD1 (5 bases). The germline V gene has CDR1 KGHSH and CDR2 LQKENI. This CDR3 region has 14 residues. Trimming took 6 bases from V and 0 from J, leaving 9 bases between them. CDR3 sequence reads: CASSQGTSNQPQHF. The CDR3 DNA reads as TGTGCCAGCTCGCAGGGAACTAGCAATCAGCCCCAGCATTTT.

Notes on this clone: Other DNA sequences in this sample translate to the same CDR3. V and J are TRBV28 and TRBJ1-1; a possible D gene is TRBD1 (6 bases). V gave up 2 bases and J gave up 3 bases, with 7 bases separating them. Germline CDR1 reads MDHEN; CDR2 reads SYDVKM. The CDR3 consists of 13 residues. CDR3 protein: CASSLQGYTEAFF. The CDR3 region has the DNA TGTGCCAGCAGTTTACAGGGGTACACTGAAGCTTTCTTT. Together with reference TRBV28 and TRBJ1-1, the CDR3 gives the full variable domain: DVKVTQSSRYLVKRTGEKVFLECVQDMDHENMFWYRQDPGLGLRLIYFSYDVKMKEKGDIPEGYSVSREKKERFSLILESASTNQTSMYLCASSLQGYTEAFFGQGTRLTVV.

CDR3 coding DNA: TGCGCCAGCAGTGAGTCCGGGCCTCACACCGGGGAGCTGTTTTTT. It encodes CASSESGPHTGELFF. The chain couples TRBV10-1 to TRBJ2-2; D gene unclear. V lost 0 bases and J 3 bases, leaving 8 bases between the germline ends. In germline, CDR1 is WNHNN, CDR2 SYGVQD (reference sequence). This CDR3 has 15 amino acids.

The chain uses TRBV29-1 and TRBJ1-2, with 8 bases fitting TRBD1. V lost 7 bases and J lost 7; bases outside the gene matches: 17. In germline, CDR1 is SQVTM, CDR2 ANQGSEA. The CDR3 length is 15 residues. The CDR3 region has the DNA TGCAGCGCCAGCTCCAGGGGGCCCGCCTCAGGTGGCTACACCTTC. Its translation is CSASSRGPASGGYTF.

The chain is built from TRBV18 and TRBJ2-7; D unresolved. This CDR3 spans 14 amino acids. Germline-derived CDR1 and CDR2 are KGHSH and LQKENI. Trimming took 2 bases from V and 4 from J, leaving 12 bases between them. For the CDR3, the DNA is TGTGCCAGCTCACCAAGCTTGGACGGGTACGAGCAGTACTTC. Translating gives CASSPSLDGYEQYF.

J is TRBJ2-1 and V is TRBV6-6, with 15 bases aligning to TRBD2. Germline V gene lookup returns CDR1 MNHNY and CDR2 SVGAGI (reference sequence). CDR3 length: 15 residues. J gave up 7 bases and V 7 bases, and 5 bases lay outside the gene matches. As DNA, the CDR3 is TGTGCCAGCACCGGACTAGCGGGAGGGAATAATGAGCAGTTCTTC. Translated, it gives CASTGLAGGNNEQFF.

CDR3 in DNA: TGCGCCAGCAGCTTGGATTCCCAAAACAATGAGCAGTTCTTC. It codes for CASSLDSQNNEQFF. The chain is built from TRBV5-1 and TRBJ2-1; no reliable D call. The CDR3 contains 14 residues. Trimming cost V 0 bases and J 5 bases, with 9 bases left between them. Looked up from germline, CDR1 is SGHRS and CDR2 is YFSETQ. Full variable domain (missing parts from reference TRBV5-1 and TRBJ2-1): KAGVTQTPRYLIKTRGQQVTLSCSPISGHRSVSWYQQTPGQGLQFLFEYFSETQRNKGNFPGRFSGRQFSNSRSEMNVSTLELGDSALYLCASSLDSQNNEQFFGPGTRLTVL.

This chain joins TRBV11-2 and TRBJ2-7; the match to TRBD1 covers 8 bases. The germline V gene encodes CDR1 SGHAT and CDR2 FQNNGV. V was clipped by 5 bases and J by 4 bases; unmatched bases: 10. The CDR3 loop spans 15 amino acids. This CDR3 reads CASSKAGGALYEQYF. CDR3 nucleotides: TGTGCCAGCAGCAAAGCAGGGGGCGCTTTGTACGAGCAGTACTTC.

Of note for this clone: The DNA is omitted, as the CDR3 cannot be located on it reliably, and the CDR3 follows TCRdb's listing. The chain employs TRBV28 and TRBJ2-7; the D segment call TRBD2 is taken from the table without a DNA check. The CDR3 spans 14 amino acids, including both terminal residues. The germline V gene encodes CDR1 MDHEN and CDR2 SYDVKM. The CDR3 reads CASSFLESSYEQYF.

As DNA, the CDR3 is TGCGCCAGCAGCTTGGTGCCGGGAGGGCCGAACATTCAGTACTTC. Protein product: CASSLVPGGPNIQYF. The chain is built from TRBV5-1 and TRBJ2-4; TRBD2 aligns across 8 bases. The CDR3 totals 15 residues. Germline values: CDR1 SGHRS, CDR2 YFSETQ. V trimming: 0 bases; J trimming: 7 bases; junction bases outside the gene matches: 6.

This sequence joins TRBV4-1 and TRBJ2-1, with 9 bases fitting TRBD2. CDR3 size: 16 residues. Germline trimming cut 1 base from V and 3 bases from J; bases unmatched to any gene: 4. Germline V gene sequence: CDR1 MGHRA, CDR2 YSYEKL. The CDR3 DNA is TGCGCCAGCAGCCAAGTTCTAGCGGGAATCTACAATGAGCAGTTCTTC. Translation gives CASSQVLAGIYNEQFF.

About this clone itself: Different DNA sequences within this sample yield the same CDR3. The J gene is TRBJ2-2, the V gene TRBV2; 13 bases fit TRBD2. In germline, CDR1 is SNHLY, CDR2 FYNNEI. Germline trimming cut 6 bases from V and 6 bases from J; bases unmatched to any gene: 7. This CDR3 is built from 16 residues. The CDR3 DNA is TGTGCCAGCAGCACCGGGACTAGCGGGATAGCCGGGGAGCTGTTTTTT. Translated: CASSTGTSGIAGELFF.

J is TRBJ2-5 and V is TRBV5-1; tentatively, D is TRBD2 (5 bases). The CDR3 is made up of 14 amino acids. Germline CDR1 SGHRS, CDR2 YFSETQ. The germline V and J ends were trimmed by 2 bases and 3 bases, with 11 bases remaining between them. CDR3 sequence reads: CASSFSGAEETQYF. The CDR3 DNA is TGCGCCAGCAGCTTTTCCGGAGCGGAAGAGACCCAGTACTTC.

V and J are TRBV5-4 and TRBJ2-2; TRBD1 matches at 10 bases. Per germline, CDR1 SGHNT and CDR2 YYREEE (reference sequence). The CDR3 totals 20 residues. V dropped 3 bases and J dropped 8; count of bases not matched to a gene: 22. CDR3 loop: CASSSQPGGTGATKRGELFF. For the CDR3, the DNA is TGTGCCAGCAGCTCACAACCAGGGGGGACAGGGGCCACCAAGAGAGGGGAGCTGTTTTTT.

This chain connects TRBV5-1 to TRBJ2-2; D is undetermined. The CDR3 is made up of 14 amino acids. Germline V gives CDR1 SGHRS, CDR2 YFSETQ. V lost 3 bases to trimming and J lost 7 bases, with 13 bases between them. The CDR3 protein is CASSSPLSGGELFF. The CDR3, as DNA: TGCGCCAGCAGCTCCCCCTTGTCCGGCGGGGAGCTGTTTTTT.

Written as DNA, the CDR3 is TGTGCCAGCGGGCAGGGTAGTAATGAGCAGTTCTTC. This encodes CASGQGSNEQFF. The V call is TRBV5-8, the J call TRBJ2-1; TRBD1 might be the D (5 bases). Germline V gives CDR1 SGHTS, CDR2 YDEGEE. There are 12 residues in the CDR3. V lost 7 bases to trimming and J lost 7 bases, with 12 bases between them.

Points on this clone: Distinct nucleotide sequences in the sample also encode this CDR3. DNA of the CDR3: TGCAGTGCTACAGGGGGCTACGAGCAGTACTTC. Residues: CSATGGYEQYF. This chain connects TRBV20-1 to TRBJ2-7, with 7 positions matching TRBD1. V shed 4 bases, J shed 3 bases, and the junction held 0 bases outside the gene matches. Germline loops: CDR1 DFQATT, CDR2 SNEGSKA (reference sequence). This CDR3 has 11 residues.

The chain joins TRBV6-6 to TRBJ2-7; D is undetermined. Germline V gene sequence: CDR1 MNHNY, CDR2 SVGAGI (reference sequence). The CDR3 consists of 12 residues. V was shortened by 4 bases and J by 4 bases, with 8 bases between the two germline ends. CDR3 residues: CASSSYLYEQYF. The CDR3 DNA follows: TGTGCCAGCAGTTCCTACCTGTACGAGCAGTACTTC.

The chain recombines TRBV9 with TRBJ2-1; TRBD1 is a possible D gene (5 bases). Trimming removed 2 bases from V and 6 bases from J, with 18 bases in between. The CDR3 spans 16 residues. Germline V gene sequence: CDR1 SGDLS, CDR2 YYNGEE. CDR3 DNA: TGTGCCAGCAGCGTTACCGGACAAAATTGGGGCAATGAGCAGTTCTTC. It yields the protein CASSVTGQNWGNEQFF.

This clone was found once. The V and J genes are TRBV2 and TRBJ1-3; D is unclear. The V and J ends lost 5 bases and 0 bases respectively, with 17 bases between them. Germline V lookup: CDR1 SNHLY, CDR2 FYNNEI. This CDR3 has 17 residues. The DNA of the CDR3 is TGTGCCAGCAGTTCGCGGGAGCGTTTTCTCTCTGGAAACACCATATATTTT. This codes for CASSSRERFLSGNTIYF.

The chain links TRBV9 to TRBJ1-3, with D perhaps matching TRBD1 (5 bases). The CDR3 is 16 residues long. V shed 4 bases and J shed 1 base, with 15 bases lying between them. CDR1 is SGDLS and CDR2 is YYNGEE in the germline V gene. For the CDR3, the DNA is TGTGCCAGCAGCCCCACCCAGGGCTGGTCTGGAAACACCATATATTTT. This translates into CASSPTQGWSGNTIYF.

The V gene is TRBV15, the J gene TRBJ2-2; the match to TRBD2 covers 7 bases. From germline, CDR1 is LNHNV and CDR2 YYDKDF (reference sequence). The V and J ends lost 5 bases and 6 bases, in that order; junction bases with no gene match: 12. The CDR3 totals 16 residues. The CDR3 loop reads CATSPFGGSGAGELFF. The CDR3 DNA is TGTGCCACCAGCCCCTTCGGCGGGAGCGGAGCCGGGGAGCTGTTTTTT.